A selection of T cell receptor beta chains follows, all from one sample in a study of PD-1 blockade in classical Hodgkin lymphoma. The repertoire was sequenced with immunoSEQ multiplex PCR; TCRdb's copy has only in-frame clones and lacks some. The data contain about 110,000 clones, 80% to 90% of them singletons. The specimen comprised peripheral blood mononuclear cells (PBMCs), sampled before the second cycle of nivolumab. These receptors originate from a human donor with classical Hodgkin lymphoma. The CDR3 runs from the conserved cysteine through the conserved F or W. D genes are given only for firm matches. Clone size is shown for a subset of rows, as once, few, many or a class of expanded clone.

cdr3_length j_call clone_size v_call d_call cdr3_aa cdr3_nt
15 TRBJ2-3 . TRBV27 . CASSTRGGDTDTQYF TGTGCCAGCAGTACTAGGGGTGGGGACACAGATACGCAGTATTTT
12 TRBJ2-5 . TRBV11-3 TRBD1 CASRGTGETQYF TGTGCCAGCAGGGGGACAGGAGAGACCCAGTACTTC
14 TRBJ2-5 . TRBV18 . CASSPPSVQETQYF TGTGCCAGCTCACCACCGTCAGTCCAAGAGACCCAGTACTTC
17 TRBJ2-7 once TRBV4-1 TRBD2 CASSQDMGLALGYEQYF TGCGCCAGCAGCCAAGATATGGGACTAGCTTTGGGGTACGAGCAGTACTTC
13 TRBJ1-1 . TRBV4-3 . CASSQEPVTEAFF TGCGCCAGCAGCCAAGAACCCGTCACTGAAGCTTTCTTT
13 TRBJ1-1 . TRBV27 . CAPTGGPNTEAFF TGTGCCCCAACGGGGGGGCCGAACACTGAAGCTTTCTTT
17 TRBJ2-3 . TRBV4-2 TRBD2 CASSRLAGYSSTDTQYF TGTGCCAGCAGCCGACTAGCGGGCTATTCTAGCACAGATACGCAGTATTTT
13 TRBJ2-7 . TRBV27 . CASSLWGSYEQYF TGTGCCAGCAGTTTGTGGGGCTCCTACGAGCAGTACTTC
16 TRBJ2-1 once TRBV29-1 TRBD2 CSVGGNVARLGGEQFF TGCAGCGTTGGGGGGAATGTGGCGCGGCTGGGGGGGGAGCAGTTCTTC
14 TRBJ2-7 few TRBV7-6 . CASSPVYSSYEQYF TGTGCCAGCAGCCCCGTCTACAGCTCCTACGAGCAGTACTTC
14 TRBJ1-2 . TRBV6-5 . CASSYSTGRDGYTF TGTGCCAGCAGTTACTCGACAGGACGGGATGGCTACACCTTC
13 TRBJ1-3 . TRBV18 . CASSPTGANTIYF TGTGCCAGCTCACCGACCGGGGCAAACACCATATATTTT
14 TRBJ2-1 . TRBV19 . CASSIGGNRGEQFF TGTGCCAGTAGTATAGGCGGTAACCGAGGTGAGCAGTTCTTC
13 TRBJ1-2 once TRBV6-5 . CASSEGTTYGYTF TGTGCCAGCAGTGAAGGGACAACCTATGGCTACACCTTC
17 TRBJ2-1 . TRBV27 TRBD1 CASSPDRGAGSYNEQFF TGTGCCAGCAGTCCTGACAGGGGCGCGGGCTCCTACAATGAGCAGTTCTTC
16 TRBJ2-7 . TRBV30 TRBD1 CAWSRSGGGFSPWQYF TGTGCCTGGAGTCGATCAGGGGGCGGATTCTCCCCATGGCAGTACTTC
13 TRBJ2-7 . TRBV6-5 . CASSYFKIYEQYF TGTGCCAGCAGTTACTTCAAGATTTACGAGCAGTACTTC
16 TRBJ1-5 . TRBV4-2 . CASSQDPGRHNQPQHF TGTGCCAGCAGCCAAGATCCCGGGAGACACAATCAGCCCCAGCATTTT
18 TRBJ2-1 . TRBV5-6 TRBD2 CASTVLAGGTSSYNEQFF TGTGCCAGCACCGTACTAGCGGGAGGGACAAGCTCCTACAATGAGCAGTTCTTC
16 TRBJ2-1 . TRBV19 . CATSLDRPSYQPEQFF TGTGCCACCTCTTTAGACAGGCCCTCCTACCAACCTGAGCAGTTCTTC
16 TRBJ2-4 . TRBV27 . CASSLSTGRAKNIQYF TGTGCCAGCAGTTTATCGACAGGGAGGGCGAAAAACATTCAGTACTTC
14 TRBJ2-7 . TRBV10-1 . CASSEGLVPYEQYF TGCGCCAGCAGTGAAGGTCTAGTGCCCTACGAGCAGTACTTC
12 TRBJ2-7 . TRBV4-2 . CASSHPRSEQYF TGTGCCAGCAGCCATCCTAGGTCCGAGCAGTACTTC
13 TRBJ2-7 . TRBV9 TRBD1 CATETGTTYEQYF TGTGCCACTGAGACAGGGACAACCTACGAGCAGTACTTC
13 TRBJ1-1 . TRBV4-2 . CASRPTGNTEAFF TGTGCCAGCAGACCGACAGGGAACACTGAAGCTTTCTTT
14 TRBJ2-1 . TRBV28 . CASSLEGRYNEQFF TGTGCCAGCAGTTTGGAAGGTCGCTACAATGAGCAGTTCTTC
17 TRBJ1-1 . TRBV10-3 TRBD1 CAIRGDRGEEGNTEAFF TGTGCCATCAGGGGGGACAGGGGGGAAGAGGGGAACACTGAAGCTTTCTTT
12 TRBJ1-6 . TRBV25-1 . CASSENRSPLHF TGTGCCAGCAGTGAAAACCGGTCACCCCTCCACTTT
13 TRBJ2-3 . TRBV9 . CASSQGGTDTQYF TGTGCCAGCAGCCAGGGTGGCACAGATACGCAGTATTTT
10 TRBJ1-1 . TRBV6-1 . CASRGPEAFF TGTGCCAGCAGGGGCCCTGAAGCTTTCTTT
18 TRBJ1-1 . TRBV9 TRBD1 CASSVDPRRTGVNTEAFF TGTGCCAGCAGCGTAGATCCAAGGAGGACAGGGGTGAACACTGAAGCTTTCTTT
10 TRBJ2-7 . TRBV20-1 . CSAIGGEQYF TGCAGTGCTATCGGAGGCGAGCAGTACTTC
16 TRBJ2-3 . TRBV6-1 . CASSDRGTILTDTQYF TGTGCCAGCAGTGATCGGGGTACAATTCTCACAGATACGCAGTATTTT
14 TRBJ2-7 once TRBV6-1 . CASTLGVDPNEQYF TGTGCCAGCACTCTGGGCGTAGACCCCAACGAGCAGTACTTC
18 TRBJ2-1 . TRBV4-2 . CASSYLINSLSSYNEQFF TGTGCCAGCAGCTACTTGATCAACAGCTTGAGCTCCTACAATGAGCAGTTCTTC
16 TRBJ2-1 . TRBV7-2 TRBD1 CASSSPGTGKYNEQFF TGTGCCAGCAGCTCCCCCGGGACAGGGAAGTACAATGAGCAGTTCTTC
17 TRBJ1-1 . TRBV28 TRBD1 CASSFPGQGPGGTEAFF TGTGCCAGCAGTTTTCCGGGACAGGGGCCGGGGGGCACTGAAGCTTTCTTT
12 TRBJ2-1 . TRBV7-9 . CASSTSGIEQFF TGTGCCAGCAGTACTAGTGGTATTGAGCAGTTCTTC
18 TRBJ2-3 . TRBV4-1 TRBD2 CASSQPGTSGLSTDTQYF TGCGCCAGCAGCCAACCCGGGACTAGCGGCCTCAGCACAGATACGCAGTATTTT
15 TRBJ1-2 . TRBV12-5 . CASGLVGGGRDGYTF TGTGCTAGTGGTTTGGTAGGCGGTGGACGTGATGGCTACACCTTC
16 TRBJ1-3 . TRBV27 TRBD1 CASSPLGQGKENTIYF TGTGCCAGCAGTCCCCTTGGACAGGGGAAAGAAAACACCATATATTTT
16 TRBJ1-3 . TRBV14 . CASSQHTGFTGNTIYF TGTGCCAGCAGCCAGCACACAGGGTTTACTGGAAACACCATATATTTT
16 TRBJ1-5 . TRBV30 . CAWSAPGRPRNQPQHF TGTGCCTGGAGTGCACCCGGCAGGCCGAGGAATCAGCCCCAGCATTTT
14 TRBJ1-4 . TRBV28 . CASSYGARNEKLFF TGTGCCAGCAGTTATGGGGCAAGAAATGAAAAACTGTTTTTT
13 TRBJ2-7 . TRBV16 . CASSPEPSYEQYF TGTGCCAGCAGCCCCGAACCCAGCTACGAGCAGTACTTC
16 TRBJ1-2 . TRBV19 TRBD1 CASSIRRTGPGDGYTF TGTGCCAGTAGTATTCGCCGGACAGGGCCTGGCGATGGCTACACCTTC
16 TRBJ2-3 . TRBV18 TRBD2 CASSPPLAGVGGTQYF TGTGCCAGCTCACCACCCCTAGCGGGAGTGGGGGGTACGCAGTATTTT
15 TRBJ2-3 . TRBV6-5 TRBD2 CASSYSAGVTDTQYF TGTGCCAGCAGTTACAGTGCGGGAGTTACAGATACGCAGTATTTT
16 TRBJ2-1 . TRBV4-2 . CASSHRWNDWENEQFF TGTGCCAGCAGCCACCGATGGAACGATTGGGAGAATGAGCAGTTCTTC
14 TRBJ2-3 once TRBV6-1 . CAGSPWRSTDTQYF TGTGCCGGCAGCCCCTGGCGGTCCACAGATACGCAGTATTTT
16 TRBJ2-1 . TRBV5-8 TRBD2 CASSLFAGGYYNEQFF TGTGCCAGCAGCCTGTTCGCGGGAGGGTACTACAATGAGCAGTTCTTC
18 TRBJ2-6 . TRBV27 TRBD1 CASSLKGQGARGANVLTF TGTGCCAGCAGTTTAAAGGGACAGGGGGCGCGTGGGGCCAACGTCCTGACTTTC
12 TRBJ1-2 . TRBV27 TRBD1 CASSKTGFGYTF TGTGCCAGCAGTAAGACAGGGTTTGGCTACACCTTC
13 TRBJ1-1 few TRBV2 . CASHHRPNTEAFF TGTGCCAGCCATCACAGGCCGAACACTGAAGCTTTCTTT
16 TRBJ2-3 . TRBV6-1 . CASSEGYGSGSDTQYF TGTGCCAGCAGTGAAGGTTACGGGAGTGGGTCAGATACGCAGTATTTT
13 TRBJ1-3 . TRBV28 . CASSLPPGNTIYF TGTGCCAGCAGTTTGCCCCCTGGAAACACCATATATTTT
17 TRBJ1-4 once TRBV7-6 TRBD1 CASSLVDRAVSNEKLFF TGTGCCAGCAGCTTAGTTGACAGGGCGGTCTCTAATGAAAAACTGTTTTTT
15 TRBJ2-7 . TRBV5-4 TRBD2 CASSRGDYGTYEQYF TGTGCCAGCAGCCGGGGGGATTACGGTACCTACGAGCAGTACTTC